This T cell receptor beta chain came from a study of Graves' ophthalmopathy and Graves' hyperthyroidism. Study observations and caveats: Detection in blood was also observed for most expanded thyroid clonotypes above 0.001 frequency. Predictions made by the model for ophthalmopathy progression reached more than 55% sensitivity and approximately 72% specificity.

TCR beta CDR3 amplification used RNA transcripts. A first-round RT-PCR used HTBI primers, followed by a second-round multiplex PCR. TCRdb called the multiplex PCR reads again in MiXCR, with one record for every CDR3 protein. Counted here are hundreds of thousands of distinct CDR3 sequences, roughly 20% occurring once; the ten biggest clones make up 2.5% to 3.5%. No donor had other autoimmune disease, uncontrolled infection, pregnancy or lactation. The PBMCs originated from around 10 ml of fresh peripheral blood. CDR3 length equals 14 residues. In germline, CDR1 is SGDLS, CDR2 YYNGEE. Trimming took 7 bases from V and 7 from J, leaving 20 bases between them. This clonotype came up many times. The antigen remains unidentified.

J is TRBJ1-2 and V is TRBV9, with a possible D match to TRBD1 (6 bases). This TCR was sampled from a woman younger than 35 with stable Graves' hyperthyroidism. Sequenced sample: peripheral blood. The CDR3 nucleotides are TGTGCCAGCTGGGGGGGCAGTGGATACAGTGGCTACACCTTC. It translates to CASWGGSGYSGYTF.